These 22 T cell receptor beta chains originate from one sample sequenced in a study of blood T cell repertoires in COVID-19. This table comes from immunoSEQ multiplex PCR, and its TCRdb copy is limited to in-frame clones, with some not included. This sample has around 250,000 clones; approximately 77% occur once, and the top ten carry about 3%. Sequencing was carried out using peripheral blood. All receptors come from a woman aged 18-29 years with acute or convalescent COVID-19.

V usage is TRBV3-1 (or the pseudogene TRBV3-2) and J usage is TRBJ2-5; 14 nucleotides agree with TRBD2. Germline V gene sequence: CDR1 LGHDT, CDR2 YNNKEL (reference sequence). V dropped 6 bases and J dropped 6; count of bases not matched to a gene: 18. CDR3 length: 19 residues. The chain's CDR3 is CASRTSGTSGRDRVKTQYF. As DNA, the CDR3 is TGTGCCAGCAGAACCTCCGGGACTAGCGGGAGAGACAGAGTGAAGACCCAGTACTTC.

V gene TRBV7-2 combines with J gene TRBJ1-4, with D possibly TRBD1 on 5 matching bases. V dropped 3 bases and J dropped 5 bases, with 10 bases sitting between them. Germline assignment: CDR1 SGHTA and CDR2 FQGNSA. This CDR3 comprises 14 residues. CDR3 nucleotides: TGTGCCAGCAGCTTCGACAGAACGAATGAAAAACTGTTTTTT. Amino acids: CASSFDRTNEKLFF.

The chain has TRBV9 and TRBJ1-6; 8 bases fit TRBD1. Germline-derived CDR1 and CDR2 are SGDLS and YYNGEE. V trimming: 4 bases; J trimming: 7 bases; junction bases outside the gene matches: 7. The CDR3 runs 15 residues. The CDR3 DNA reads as TGTGCCAGCAGCATAACAGGGGGATCAAATTCACCCCTCCACTTT. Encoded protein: CASSITGGSNSPLHF.

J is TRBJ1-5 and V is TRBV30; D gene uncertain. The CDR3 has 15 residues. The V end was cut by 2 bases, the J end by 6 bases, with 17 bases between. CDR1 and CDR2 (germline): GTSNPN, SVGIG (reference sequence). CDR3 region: CAWSLVEGSVQPQHF. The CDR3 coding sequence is TGTGCCTGGAGTTTAGTGGAGGGTTCGGTTCAGCCCCAGCATTTT.

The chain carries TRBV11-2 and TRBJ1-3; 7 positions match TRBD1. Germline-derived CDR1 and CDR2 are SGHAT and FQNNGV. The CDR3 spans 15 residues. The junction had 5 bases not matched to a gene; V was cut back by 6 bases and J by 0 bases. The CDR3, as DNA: TGTGCCAGCAGACCACCAGGGGGCTCTGGAAACACCATATATTTT. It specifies CASRPPGGSGNTIYF. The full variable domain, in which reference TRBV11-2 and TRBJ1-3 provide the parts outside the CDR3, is EAGVAQSPRYKIIEKRQSVAFWCNPISGHATLYWYQQILGQGPKLLIQFQNNGVVDDSQLPKDRFSAERLKGVDSTLKIQPAKLEDSAVYLCASRPPGGSGNTIYFGEGSWLTVV.

This chain's CDR3 is CASSPGGGADTQYF. CDR3 nucleotides: TGTGCCAGCAGCCCTGGTGGGGGGGCAGATACGCAGTATTTT. V usage is TRBV7-3 and J usage is TRBJ2-3; 7 bases map to TRBD2. The CDR3 contains 14 residues. CDR1 and CDR2 from the germline V gene are SGHTA and FQGTGA. Losses at the gene ends were 5 bases for V and 4 bases for J; bases not matched to a gene: 6.

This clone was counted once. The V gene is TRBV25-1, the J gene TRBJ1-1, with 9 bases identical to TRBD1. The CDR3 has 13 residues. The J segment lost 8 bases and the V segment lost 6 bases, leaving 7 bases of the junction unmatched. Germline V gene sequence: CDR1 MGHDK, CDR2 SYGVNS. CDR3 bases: TGTGCCAGCAGCCCACAGGGGGCGGGGGAAGCTTTCTTT. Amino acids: CASSPQGAGEAFF.

The chain's CDR3 is CASSLGQVSVGNTIYF. DNA for the CDR3: TGTGCCAGCAGCTTAGGACAGGTCTCGGTTGGAAACACCATATATTTT. The chain carries TRBV7-2 and TRBJ1-3; maybe TRBD1 (6 bases). V was shortened by 1 base and J by 3 bases, with 13 bases between the two germline ends. The germline V gene encodes CDR1 SGHTA and CDR2 FQGNSA. The CDR3 contains 16 residues.

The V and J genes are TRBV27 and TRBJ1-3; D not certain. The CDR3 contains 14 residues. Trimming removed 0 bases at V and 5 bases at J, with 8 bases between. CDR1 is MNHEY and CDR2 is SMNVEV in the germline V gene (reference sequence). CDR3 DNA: TGTGCCAGCAGTTTATCGGGGAGTCGAAACACCATATATTTT. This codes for CASSLSGSRNTIYF.

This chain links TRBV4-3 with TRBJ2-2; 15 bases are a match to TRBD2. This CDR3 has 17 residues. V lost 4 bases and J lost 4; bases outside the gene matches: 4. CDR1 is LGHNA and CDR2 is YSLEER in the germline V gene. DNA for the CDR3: TGCGCCAGCAGCCCTGGACTAGCGGGAGGGGGCACCGGGGAGCTGTTTTTT. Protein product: CASSPGLAGGGTGELFF.

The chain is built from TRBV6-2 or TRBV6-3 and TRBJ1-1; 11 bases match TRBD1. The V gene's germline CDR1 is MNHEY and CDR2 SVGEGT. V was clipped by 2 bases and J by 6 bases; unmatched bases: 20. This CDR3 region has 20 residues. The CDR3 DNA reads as TGTGCCAGCAGTTACGCGGCGCATTGGGGACAGGGGGGCCCCGGCGCTGAAGCTTTCTTT. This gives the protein CASSYAAHWGQGGPGAEAFF.

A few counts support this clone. For the CDR3, the DNA is TGTGCCAGCAGTTTGGATTGGCGGGCCCCCTACGAGCAGTACTTC. It encodes CASSLDWRAPYEQYF. The chain links TRBV27 to TRBJ2-7; D might be TRBD2 (5 bases). The germline V and J ends were trimmed by 3 bases and 2 bases, with 14 bases remaining between them. This CDR3 comprises 15 residues. Germline CDR1 MNHEY, CDR2 SMNVEV (reference sequence).

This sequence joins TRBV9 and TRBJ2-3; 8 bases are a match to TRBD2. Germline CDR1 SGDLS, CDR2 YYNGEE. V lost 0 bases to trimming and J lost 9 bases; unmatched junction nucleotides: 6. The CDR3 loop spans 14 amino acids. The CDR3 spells CASSVGAGEQTQYF. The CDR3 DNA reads TGTGCCAGCAGCGTAGGAGCGGGAGAACAAACGCAGTATTTT.

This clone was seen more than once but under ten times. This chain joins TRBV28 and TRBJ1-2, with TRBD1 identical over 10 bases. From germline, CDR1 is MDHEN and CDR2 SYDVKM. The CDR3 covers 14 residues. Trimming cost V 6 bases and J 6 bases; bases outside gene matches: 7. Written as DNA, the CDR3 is TGTGCCAGCAGAGGACAGGGGGTTTACGATGGCTACACCTTC. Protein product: CASRGQGVYDGYTF.

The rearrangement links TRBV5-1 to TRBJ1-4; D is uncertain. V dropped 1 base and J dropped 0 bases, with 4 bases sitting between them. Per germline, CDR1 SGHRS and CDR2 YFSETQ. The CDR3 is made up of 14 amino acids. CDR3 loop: CASSLHPTNEKLFF. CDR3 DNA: TGCGCCAGCAGCTTGCATCCAACTAATGAAAAACTGTTTTTT.

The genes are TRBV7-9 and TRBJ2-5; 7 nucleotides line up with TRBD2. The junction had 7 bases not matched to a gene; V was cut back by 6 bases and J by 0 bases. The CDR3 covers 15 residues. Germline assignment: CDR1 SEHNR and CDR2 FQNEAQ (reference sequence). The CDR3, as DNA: TGTGCCAGCAGGCATGGGAGGGGATACCAAGAGACCCAGTACTTC. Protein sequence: CASRHGRGYQETQYF.

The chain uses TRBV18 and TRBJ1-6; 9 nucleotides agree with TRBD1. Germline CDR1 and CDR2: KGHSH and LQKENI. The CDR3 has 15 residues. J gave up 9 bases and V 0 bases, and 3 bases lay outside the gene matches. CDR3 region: CASSPPPQGASPLHF. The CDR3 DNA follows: TGTGCCAGCTCACCACCCCCACAGGGGGCTTCACCCCTCCACTTT.

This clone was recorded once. The CDR3 loop reads CASSRNWGVNTEAFF. Here the CDR3 DNA reads TGTGCCAGCAGCCGGAATTGGGGGGTGAACACTGAAGCTTTCTTT. The rearrangement links TRBV7-9 to TRBJ1-1, with a possible D match to TRBD1 (5 bases). The CDR3 extends over 15 amino acids. V shed 5 bases and J shed 0 bases, with 13 bases lying between them. The germline V gene encodes CDR1 SEHNR and CDR2 FQNEAQ (reference sequence).

The CDR3 spells CASSFPGQGRYEQYF. CDR3 nucleotide sequence: TGTGCCAGCAGCTTTCCGGGACAGGGGAGATACGAGCAGTACTTC. This rearrangement joins TRBV5-4 to TRBJ2-7; 10 bases line up with TRBD1. This CDR3 has 15 residues. CDR1 and CDR2 (germline): SGHNT, YYREEE (reference sequence). J gave up 4 bases and V 2 bases, and 6 bases lay outside the gene matches.

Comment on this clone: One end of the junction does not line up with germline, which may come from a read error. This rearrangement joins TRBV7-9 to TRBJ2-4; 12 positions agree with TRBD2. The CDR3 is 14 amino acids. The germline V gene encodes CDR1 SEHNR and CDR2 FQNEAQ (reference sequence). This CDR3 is CASSLLSSGRAANF. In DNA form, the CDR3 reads TGTGCCAGCAGCCTCCTCTCTAGCGGGAGGGCCGCCAATTTC. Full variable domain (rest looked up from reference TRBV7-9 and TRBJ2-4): DTGVSQNPRHKITKRGQNVTFRCDPISEHNRLYWYRQTLGQGPEFLTYFQNEAQLEKSRLLSDRFSAERPKGSFSTLEIQRTEQGDSAMYLCASSLLSSGRAANFGAGTRLSVL.

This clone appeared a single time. The CDR3: CSAAAGQGEREQYF. The DNA for the CDR3 is TGCAGCGCCGCAGCGGGACAGGGAGAACGCGAGCAGTACTTC. V is TRBV29-1 and J is TRBJ2-7; TRBD1 matches at 9 bases. The CDR3 runs 14 residues. Looked up from germline, CDR1 is SQVTM and CDR2 is ANQGSEA. V lost 7 bases, J lost 6 bases, and 13 bases stayed unmatched.

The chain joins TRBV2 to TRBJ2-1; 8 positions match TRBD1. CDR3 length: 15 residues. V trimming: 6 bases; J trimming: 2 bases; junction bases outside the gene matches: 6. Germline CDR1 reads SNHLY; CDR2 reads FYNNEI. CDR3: CASRSGQGAYNEQFF. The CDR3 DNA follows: TGTGCCAGCAGGAGCGGACAGGGCGCCTACAATGAGCAGTTCTTC.